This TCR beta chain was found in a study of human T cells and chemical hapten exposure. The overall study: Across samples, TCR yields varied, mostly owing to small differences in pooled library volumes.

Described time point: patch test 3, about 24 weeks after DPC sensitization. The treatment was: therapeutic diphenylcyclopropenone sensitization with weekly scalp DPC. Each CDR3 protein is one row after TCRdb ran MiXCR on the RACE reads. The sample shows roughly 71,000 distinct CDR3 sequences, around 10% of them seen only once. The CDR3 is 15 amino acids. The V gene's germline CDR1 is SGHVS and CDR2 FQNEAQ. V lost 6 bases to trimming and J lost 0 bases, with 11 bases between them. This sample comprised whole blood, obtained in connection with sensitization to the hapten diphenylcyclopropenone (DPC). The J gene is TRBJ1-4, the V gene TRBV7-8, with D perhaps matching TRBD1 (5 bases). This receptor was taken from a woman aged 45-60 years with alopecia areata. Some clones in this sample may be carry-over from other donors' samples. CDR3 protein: CASRPGTTTNEKLFF. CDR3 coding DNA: TGTGCCAGCAGGCCAGGGACCACAACTAATGAAAAACTGTTTTTT.